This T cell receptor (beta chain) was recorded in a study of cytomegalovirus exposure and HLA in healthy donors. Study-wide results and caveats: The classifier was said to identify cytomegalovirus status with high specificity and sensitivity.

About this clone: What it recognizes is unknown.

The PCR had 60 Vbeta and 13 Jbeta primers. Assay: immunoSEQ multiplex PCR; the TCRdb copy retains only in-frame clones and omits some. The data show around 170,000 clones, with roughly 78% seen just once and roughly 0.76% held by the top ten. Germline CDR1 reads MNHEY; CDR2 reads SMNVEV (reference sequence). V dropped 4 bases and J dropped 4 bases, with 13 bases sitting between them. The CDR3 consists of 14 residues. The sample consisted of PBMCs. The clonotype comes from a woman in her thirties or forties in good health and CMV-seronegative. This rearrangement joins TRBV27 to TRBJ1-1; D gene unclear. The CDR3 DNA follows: TGTGCCAGCAGTTCGAGGACTGGGGTCACTGAAGCTTTCTTT. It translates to CASSSRTGVTEAFF.